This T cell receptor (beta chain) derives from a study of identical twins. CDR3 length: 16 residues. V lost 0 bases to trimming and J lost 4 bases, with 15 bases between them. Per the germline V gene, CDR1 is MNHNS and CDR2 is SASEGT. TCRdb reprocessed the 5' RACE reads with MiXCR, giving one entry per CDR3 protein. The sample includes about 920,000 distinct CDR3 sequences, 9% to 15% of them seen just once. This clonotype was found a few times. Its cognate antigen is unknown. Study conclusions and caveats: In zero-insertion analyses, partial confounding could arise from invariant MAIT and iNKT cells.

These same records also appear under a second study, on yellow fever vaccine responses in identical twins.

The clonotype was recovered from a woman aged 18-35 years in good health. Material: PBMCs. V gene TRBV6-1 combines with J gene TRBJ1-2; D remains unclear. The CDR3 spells CASSEAQGFGVYGYTF. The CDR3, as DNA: TGTGCCAGCAGTGAAGCGCAAGGGTTCGGCGTCTATGGCTACACCTTC.